The clone carrying this TCR beta chain was seen many times. The data were taken from a study of spatial heterogeneity in lung cancer. The ends lost 4 bases at V and 4 bases at J; junction bases unmatched: 19. From germline, CDR1 is SGHRS and CDR2 YFSETQ. The CDR3 totals 18 residues. Time point meaning: sample taken at primary tumor resection. Tumor, nontumor lung or frozen PBMC supplied whole RNA that was sequenced unsorted. TCRdb re-called the 5' RACE reads with MiXCR, one entry per CDR3 protein. The data show about 22,000 distinct CDR3 sequences, with around 4.5% seen just once and less than 35% held by the top ten.

The clonotype comes from a male donor with early-stage non-small cell lung cancer. The chain has TRBV5-1 and TRBJ1-2; 7 positions agree with TRBD1. The input for sequencing was PBMCs, taken at surgery. CDR3: CASSAPGTEFARFYGYTF. The CDR3 coding sequence is TGCGCCAGCAGCGCCCCCGGGACAGAGTTCGCCCGCTTCTATGGCTACACCTTC.